Listed here is a single T cell receptor (beta chain). Its antigen is unidentified. This sample stems from a study of T cells in localized non-small cell lung cancer. Study-level findings and limits: Uninvolved adjacent lung showed higher T cell clonality than tumor. When the top 100 tumor clones were examined, a median 57 of them also appeared in the adjacent lung, which was paired and uninvolved. Prolonged overall survival went with higher T cell density in the blood. Because sequencing included only one region (of the tumor), heterogeneity remains possible.

Germline CDR1 reads SGDLS; CDR2 reads YYNGEE. The CDR3 is 13 residues long. With 3 bases removed from V and 6 bases from J, the gap between germline ends came to 9 bases. The table came from immunoSEQ multiplex PCR; TCRdb's copy has only in-frame clones and leaves some out. The sample has about 59,000 clones, roughly 90% seen once; the top ten hold 20% to 25%. The sequence derives from a man aged 40 to 75 with stage I squamous cell lung carcinoma. Here the sequenced sample was peripheral blood, taken before any cancer treatment. The chain carries TRBV9 and TRBJ2-2; maybe TRBD2 (5 bases). CDR3 nucleotides: TGTGCCAGCAGCGCGGGAAGGGCCGGGGAGCTGTTTTTT. This codes for CASSAGRAGELFF.